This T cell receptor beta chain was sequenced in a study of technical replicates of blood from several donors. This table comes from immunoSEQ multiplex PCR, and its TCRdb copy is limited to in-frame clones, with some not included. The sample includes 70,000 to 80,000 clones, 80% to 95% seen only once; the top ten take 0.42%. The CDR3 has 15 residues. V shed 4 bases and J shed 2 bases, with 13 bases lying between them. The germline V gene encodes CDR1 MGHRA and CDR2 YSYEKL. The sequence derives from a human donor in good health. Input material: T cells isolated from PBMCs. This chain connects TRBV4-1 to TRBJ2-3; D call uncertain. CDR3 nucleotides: TGCGCCAGCAGCCCGGAGAGGATTGACACAGATACGCAGTATTTT. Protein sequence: CASSPERIDTDTQYF.